The rows below give T cell receptor beta chains drawn from one sample of a study of CD8+ T cells in alopecia areata. This table comes from immunoSEQ multiplex PCR, and its TCRdb copy is limited to in-frame clones, with some not included. This sample has roughly 200,000 clones, with about 56% found just once. Source material: CD8+ T cells sorted from blood. Receptors were obtained from a human donor in good health. Each CDR3 is given with its conserved first and last residue. The D gene is left open where the match is weak. Clone sizes are given selectively: once, few, many, or a class where the clone is expanded.

>TRBJ1-2|TRBD1|TRBV23-1|-
TGCGCCAGCAGTCCCCCGGGACAGGAAAGCTATGGCTACACCTTC
CASSPPGQESYGYTF
>TRBJ1-6|-|TRBV4-1|-
TGCGCCAGCAGGGAGGACAGTAATTCACCCCTCCACTTT
CASREDSNSPLHF
>TRBJ2-4|-|TRBV15|once
TGTGCCACCAGCAAGGGTTCTCGCGGTCCGGAGCTAGCCAAAAACATTCAGTACTTC
CATSKGSRGPELAKNIQYF
>TRBJ2-3|-|TRBV6-5|few
TGTGCCAGCAGTTACGGGGGATGGGGCACAGATACGCAGTATTTT
CASSYGGWGTDTQYF
>TRBJ2-3|-|TRBV4-1|-
TGCGCCAGCAGCCAAGTCCGAGGACTACCAATTTTCACAGATACGCAGTATTTT
CASSQVRGLPIFTDTQYF
>TRBJ2-7|TRBD1|TRBV7-9|-
TGTGCCAGCAGCCGAGACAGGGGACCAAATTACGAGCAGTACTTC
CASSRDRGPNYEQYF
>TRBJ2-1|TRBD1|TRBV29-1|once
TGCAGCGTCCGAGGGGGCGAATTGACCTCCTACAATGAGCAGTTCTTC
CSVRGGELTSYNEQFF
>TRBJ2-7|TRBD2|TRBV11-2|-
TGTGCCAGCAGCTTTAGCGGGGGGGACTACGAGCAGTACTTC
CASSFSGGDYEQYF
>TRBJ2-3|TRBD2|TRBV5-6|-
TGTGCCAGCAGCTTGGGGGGACTAGCGGACACAGATACGCAGTATTTT
CASSLGGLADTDTQYF
>TRBJ2-3|-|TRBV7-9|-
TGTGCCAGCAGCCCCCCCCCGAGCACAGATACGCAGTATTTT
CASSPPPSTDTQYF
>TRBJ2-7|TRBD1|TRBV11-2|-
TGTGCCAGCAGCTCCCTGGACAGGGTTTACGAGCAGTACTTC
CASSSLDRVYEQYF
>TRBJ1-1|-|TRBV9|medium-sized
TGTGCCAGCAGCCCAGAAACAGGGAACACTGAAGCTTTCTTT
CASSPETGNTEAFF
>TRBJ1-1|-|TRBV30|-
TGTGCCTGGAGTGTACAGGGCTACACTGAAGCTTTCTTT
CAWSVQGYTEAFF
>TRBJ1-1|-|TRBV25-1|-
TGTGCCAGAAACCGACACTTGATGAACACTGAAGCTTTCTTT
CARNRHLMNTEAFF
>TRBJ2-2|-|TRBV30|-
TGTGCCTGGAGTGGGGGTAGCTTGAACACCGGGGAGCTGTTTTTT
CAWSGGSLNTGELFF
>TRBJ2-5|-|TRBV11-1|-
TGTGCCAGCAGCTCCGGGTCGCAGCGGGAGACCCAGTACTTC
CASSSGSQRETQYF
>TRBJ2-7|-|TRBV7-9|few
TGTGCCAGCAGCTTAACAGGCGGAACCTACGAGCAGTACTTC
CASSLTGGTYEQYF
>TRBJ1-5|TRBD1|TRBV30|-
TGTGCCTGGAGTTCGACAGGGGAGATCTATAGCAATCAGCCCCAGCATTTT
CAWSSTGEIYSNQPQHF
>TRBJ1-6|-|TRBV30|-
TGTGCCTGGAGTGTACTGGGGGACGGCGATTCACCCCTCCACTTT
CAWSVLGDGDSPLHF
>TRBJ1-2|TRBD1|TRBV30|-
TGTGCCTGGGGGACAGCTGGCTACACCTTC
CAWGTAGYTF
>TRBJ1-2|-|TRBV7-9|-
TGTGCCAGCAGCTTAGGGACAGCCATCTCCTACACCTTC
CASSLGTAISYTF
>TRBJ2-5|-|TRBV7-7|-
TGTGCCAGCAGCCATCAGGGCAGTTTGTACTTC
CASSHQGSLYF
>TRBJ2-7|-|TRBV29-1|-
TGCAGCGTCCTTGATGGCCGGGGGTACGAGCAGTACTTC
CSVLDGRGYEQYF
>TRBJ2-3|TRBD2|TRBV5-6|-
TGTGCCAGCACCGAACTAGCGGGGCCACGGGGTACGCAGTATTTT
CASTELAGPRGTQYF
>TRBJ2-1|TRBD1|TRBV11-2|-
TGTGCCAGCAGCCGAGGACAGGGGAACAATGAGCAGTTCTTC
CASSRGQGNNEQFF
>TRBJ2-7|-|TRBV4-2|-
TGTGCCAGCAGCCAAGAATTGGGGCAGGGCCACTCCTACGAGCAGTACTTC
CASSQELGQGHSYEQYF
>TRBJ1-2|-|TRBV29-1|-
TGCAGCGTCCCGAGCGGCTATGGCTACACCTTC
CSVPSGYGYTF
>TRBJ1-2|TRBD1|TRBV6-5|-
TGTGCCAGCGGAACTCCCGGGACAGGGTACGGCTACACCTTC
CASGTPGTGYGYTF
>TRBJ2-5|TRBD2|TRBV19|few
TGTGCCAGTAGTATCTCGACCGGGGGGGAGACCCAGTACTTC
CASSISTGGETQYF
>TRBJ1-5|-|TRBV6-5|-
TGTGCCAGCAGTCCGATTACAGGGAGCAATCAGCCCCAGCATTTT
CASSPITGSNQPQHF
>TRBJ2-7|-|TRBV5-1|-
TGCGCCAGCAGCCTAGGGGCCTCCGGAGACGAGCAGTACTTC
CASSLGASGDEQYF
>TRBJ2-1|-|TRBV2|-
TGTGCCAGCAGTGGATCGGGCTCCTACAATGAGCAGTTCTTC
CASSGSGSYNEQFF
>TRBJ1-6|TRBD1|TRBV6-1|-
TGTGCCAGCAGTGCTATACCGGGACAGGGGGCCCGTTCACCCCTCCACTTT
CASSAIPGQGARSPLHF
>TRBJ2-3|TRBD1|TRBV6-1|-
TGTGCCAGCAGTGGGACAGGGGGCGCAGATACGCAGTATTTT
CASSGTGGADTQYF
>TRBJ2-2|TRBD1|TRBV13|-
TGTGCCAGCAGCCTTGACAGGGAATACACCGGGGAGCTGTTTTTT
CASSLDREYTGELFF
>TRBJ2-7|TRBD1|TRBV6-5|-
TGTGCCAGCAGTTACAGACAGGGCCCACCGCAGGACGAGCAGTACTTC
CASSYRQGPPQDEQYF
>TRBJ2-1|TRBD1|TRBV2|-
TGTGCCAGCAGCGTGGGACAGGGAAGGAGCAATGAGCAGTTCTTC
CASSVGQGRSNEQFF
>TRBJ1-5|TRBD1|TRBV7-9|few
TGTGCCAGCGGACCAGGGACAGGGAATCAGCCCCAGCATTTT
CASGPGTGNQPQHF
>TRBJ2-7|-|TRBV6-6|-
TGTGCCAGCAAAGCCGTTGCCTACGAGCAGTACTTC
CASKAVAYEQYF
>TRBJ2-7|-|TRBV7-9|-
TGTGCCAGCAGCTCTACAGGCCGACCGTACTTC
CASSSTGRPYF
>TRBJ1-6|-|TRBV30|-
TGTGCCCGGAAGGACGTCGGGTCTTCCCCGGATTCACCCCTCCACTTT
CARKDVGSSPDSPLHF
>TRBJ2-5|-|TRBV4-1|-
TGCGCCAGCAGCCAGTTCGACAAGTACCAAGAGACCCAGTACTTC
CASSQFDKYQETQYF
>TRBJ2-2|TRBD1|TRBV29-1|few
TGCAGCGTTGAGGGGACAGGGGGTGCTCTGAACACCGGGGAGCTGTTTTTT
CSVEGTGGALNTGELFF
>TRBJ2-7|-|TRBV5-1|-
TGCGCCAGCAGCTTGGACACCCCCTACGAGCAGTACTTC
CASSLDTPYEQYF
>TRBJ1-2|-|TRBV23-1|few
TGCGCCAGCAGTCAATCGAGGGGCGCAGACTATGGCTACACCTTC
CASSQSRGADYGYTF
>TRBJ2-2|-|TRBV5-6|-
TGTGCCAGCAGCTCCCAGGACACCGGGGAGCTGTTTTTT
CASSSQDTGELFF
>TRBJ2-1|-|TRBV5-1|once
TGCGCCAGCAGCTTGTCGGGCGGGGTTAGCTCAATCCATGAGCAGTTCTTC
CASSLSGGVSSIHEQFF
>TRBJ2-6|-|TRBV9|-
TGTGCCAGCAGCCCCGGGCCCACTCCATCTGGGGCCAACGTCCTGACTTTC
CASSPGPTPSGANVLTF
>TRBJ2-3|-|TRBV4-2|-
TGTGCCAGCAGCCAGTTCGGCGGCACAGATACGCAGTATTTT
CASSQFGGTDTQYF
>TRBJ1-5|-|TRBV13|-
TGTGCCAGCAGCTCCGGACACCCCAATCAGCCCCAGCATTTT
CASSSGHPNQPQHF
>TRBJ2-3|-|TRBV15|-
TGTGCCACCAGCAGAGATCAGCTGACAGATACGCAGTATTTT
CATSRDQLTDTQYF
>TRBJ2-1|TRBD2|TRBV2|-
TGTGCCAGCAGTGAGAGGACTAGCGGGGAGAACAATGAGCAGTTCTTC
CASSERTSGENNEQFF
>TRBJ2-3|-|TRBV5-1|once
TGCGCCACCGCAAAGGGACGAGGGGGCACAGATACGCAGTATTTT
CATAKGRGGTDTQYF
>TRBJ1-1|-|TRBV6-5|few
TGTGCCAGCAGTTACTCGCCGGGTCGGGACACTGAAGCTTTCTTT
CASSYSPGRDTEAFF
>TRBJ2-7|-|TRBV10-3|-
TGTGCCATCAGTGATACAGTTAAGGGCGAGCAGTACTTC
CAISDTVKGEQYF